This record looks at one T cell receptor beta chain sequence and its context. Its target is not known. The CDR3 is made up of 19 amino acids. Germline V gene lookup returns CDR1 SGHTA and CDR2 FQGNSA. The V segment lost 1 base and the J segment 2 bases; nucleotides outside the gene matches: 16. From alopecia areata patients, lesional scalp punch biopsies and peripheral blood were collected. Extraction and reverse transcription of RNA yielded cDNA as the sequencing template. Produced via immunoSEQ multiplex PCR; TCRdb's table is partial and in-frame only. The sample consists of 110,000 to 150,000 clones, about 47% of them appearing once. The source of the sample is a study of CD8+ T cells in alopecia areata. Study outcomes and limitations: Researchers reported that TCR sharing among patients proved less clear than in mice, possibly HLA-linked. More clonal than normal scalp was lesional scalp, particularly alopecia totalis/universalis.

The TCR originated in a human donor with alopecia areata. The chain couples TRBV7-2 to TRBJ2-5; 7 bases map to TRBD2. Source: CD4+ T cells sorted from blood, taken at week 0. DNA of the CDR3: TGTGCCAGCAGCTTAGTGGCCGGTTACTCTAGCGGTAGACAAGAGACCCAGTACTTC. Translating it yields CASSLVAGYSSGRQETQYF.